These T cell receptor beta chains were read from a single sample in a study of blood T cells in healthy people across ages. A single record per CDR3 protein comes from TCRdb applying MiXCR to the 5' RACE reads. The table includes about 730,000 distinct CDR3 sequences, roughly 44% detected once. The specimen sequenced was blood. Receptors originate from a woman in her sixties in good health. Both conserved end residues are part of each CDR3. D genes are given only for firm matches. Size values are once, few and many counts, or a class for expanded clones, and some rows have none.

size: few; V: TRBV20-1; D: TRBD2; J: TRBJ2-1; length: 13; CDR3: CSASWDYHNEQFF; DNA: TGCAGTGCTAGTTGGGACTACCACAATGAGCAGTTCTTC
size: -; V: TRBV29-1; D: -; J: TRBJ2-5; length: 12; CDR3: CSAAGVGETQYF; DNA: TGCAGCGCCGCAGGGGTCGGAGAGACCCAGTACTTC
size: few; V: TRBV28; D: -; J: TRBJ1-5; length: 15; CDR3: CASSKASGVEQPQHF; DNA: TGTGCCAGCAGTAAGGCTAGCGGGGTTGAGCAGCCCCAGCATTTT
size: few; V: TRBV7-6; D: -; J: TRBJ2-1; length: 15; CDR3: CASSLAPAVRNEQFF; DNA: TGTGCCAGCAGCTTAGCGCCAGCCGTTAGGAATGAGCAGTTCTTC
size: many; V: TRBV29-1; D: -; J: TRBJ2-5; length: 12; CDR3: CSVYVSVETQYF; DNA: TGCAGCGTATACGTCAGTGTCGAGACCCAGTACTTC
size: -; V: TRBV11-1; D: -; J: TRBJ2-3; length: 16; CDR3: CASSLGVGEFTDTQYF; DNA: TGTGCCAGCAGCTTAGGAGTGGGGGAATTCACAGATACGCAGTATTTT
size: -; V: TRBV21-1; D: -; J: TRBJ2-7; length: 18; CDR3: CASSTTSGLAGVFYEQYF; DNA: TGTGCCAGCTCCACTACGTCGGGACTAGCGGGAGTCTTTTACGAGCAGTACTTC
size: -; V: TRBV20-1; D: -; J: TRBJ1-1; length: 14; CDR3: CSARYRSRDTVAFF; DNA: TGCAGTGCTAGGTACAGGAGCCGGGACACTGTAGCTTTCTTT
size: few; V: TRBV20-1; D: -; J: TRBJ1-1; length: 15; CDR3: CSARDPLGKNTEAFF; DNA: TGCAGTGCTAGAGATCCTTTGGGGAAGAACACTGAAGCTTTCTTT
size: -; V: TRBV7-2; D: -; J: TRBJ2-7; length: 13; CDR3: CASSQHMTYEQYF; DNA: TGTGCCAGCAGTCAACACATGACCTACGAGCAGTACTTC
size: few; V: TRBV5-1; D: TRBD1; J: TRBJ2-5; length: 15; CDR3: CASSSTTGGPETQYF; DNA: TGCGCCAGCAGCTCTACAACAGGGGGCCCAGAGACCCAGTACTTC
size: few; V: TRBV4-1; D: -; J: TRBJ2-2; length: 16; CDR3: CASSHGDSLNTGELFF; DNA: TGCGCCAGCAGCCACGGGGACTCCTTGAACACCGGGGAGCTGTTTTTT
size: -; V: TRBV9; D: TRBD1; J: TRBJ1-2; length: 14; CDR3: CASSLRQGGYGYTF; DNA: TGTGCCAGCAGCTTGCGACAGGGAGGCTATGGCTACACCTTC
size: -; V: TRBV20-1; D: -; J: TRBJ1-2; length: 13; CDR3: CSARDGGVSGYTF; DNA: TGCAGTGCTAGAGATGGGGGGGTATCCGGGTACACCTTC
size: -; V: TRBV12-3/TRBV12-4; D: -; J: TRBJ1-2; length: 15; CDR3: CASIPAGGSNYGYTF; DNA: TGTGCCAGCATCCCCGCGGGGGGGTCAAACTATGGCTACACCTTC
size: -; V: TRBV28; D: -; J: TRBJ2-1; length: 15; CDR3: CASGLGARPYNEQFF; DNA: TGTGCCAGCGGTCTCGGGGCTAGACCCTACAATGAGCAGTTCTTC
size: many; V: TRBV24-1; D: -; J: TRBJ2-5; length: 11; CDR3: CATAGEETQYF; DNA: TGTGCCACCGCAGGGGAAGAGACCCAGTACTTC
size: -; V: TRBV6-5; D: -; J: TRBJ2-7; length: 15; CDR3: CASSYSYRDLYEQYF; DNA: TGTGCCAGCAGTTACTCTTACCGGGACCTCTACGAGCAGTACTTC
size: few; V: TRBV10-1; D: -; J: TRBJ1-6; length: 11; CDR3: CASIRSSPLHF; DNA: TGCGCCAGCATCAGGAGTTCACCCCTCCACTTT
size: -; V: TRBV5-6; D: -; J: TRBJ2-6; length: 15; CDR3: CASSFPGYGANVLTF; DNA: TGTGCCAGCAGCTTCCCGGGGTACGGGGCCAACGTCCTGACTTTC
size: -; V: TRBV18; D: -; J: TRBJ1-1; length: 15; CDR3: CASSPVTPGDTEAFF; DNA: TGTGCCAGCTCACCCGTGACGCCGGGTGACACTGAAGCTTTCTTT
size: -; V: TRBV6-1; D: -; J: TRBJ2-1; length: 13; CDR3: CASDRLSYNEQFF; DNA: TGTGCCAGCGACAGACTCTCCTACAATGAGCAGTTCTTC
size: few; V: TRBV27; D: -; J: TRBJ2-1; length: 17; CDR3: CASSPKGLGFSYNEQFF; DNA: TGTGCCAGCAGTCCCAAAGGACTGGGGTTCTCCTACAATGAGCAGTTCTTC
size: few; V: TRBV27; D: -; J: TRBJ2-7; length: 13; CDR3: CASSMLGSYEQYF; DNA: TGTGCCAGCAGCATGCTAGGTTCCTACGAGCAGTACTTC
size: -; V: TRBV5-1; D: TRBD2; J: TRBJ2-7; length: 15; CDR3: CASSLGLRDYYEQYF; DNA: TGCGCCAGCAGCTTGGGGCTCCGGGACTACTACGAGCAGTACTTC
size: -; V: TRBV5-6; D: -; J: TRBJ2-4; length: 13; CDR3: CASSCGTENIQYF; DNA: TGTGCCAGCAGCTGCGGAACGGAAAACATTCAGTACTTC
size: few; V: TRBV12-3/TRBV12-4; D: -; J: TRBJ2-7; length: 15; CDR3: CASSSLAPSSYEQYF; DNA: TGTGCCAGCAGCTCCCTAGCGCCTAGCTCCTACGAGCAGTACTTC
size: -; V: TRBV6-2/TRBV6-3; D: -; J: TRBJ2-1; length: 14; CDR3: CASSETSSFHEQFF; DNA: TGTGCTAGCAGCGAAACCTCTAGTTTCCATGAGCAGTTCTTC
size: -; V: TRBV6-2/TRBV6-3; D: TRBD1; J: TRBJ2-7; length: 15; CDR3: CASSYGDRAYNEQYF; DNA: TGTGCCAGCAGTTATGGGGACAGAGCCTACAATGAGCAGTACTTC
size: few; V: TRBV30; D: TRBD2; J: TRBJ2-1; length: 13; CDR3: CAWSTLADNEQFF; DNA: TGTGCCTGGAGTACACTAGCGGACAATGAGCAGTTCTTC
size: -; V: TRBV7-2; D: TRBD1; J: TRBJ2-1; length: 15; CDR3: CASSLEGRGSREQFF; DNA: TGTGCCAGCAGCTTAGAAGGCAGGGGGTCGAGGGAGCAGTTCTTC
size: -; V: TRBV6-1; D: -; J: TRBJ1-1; length: 13; CDR3: CASSENLNTEAFF; DNA: TGTGCCAGCAGTGAAAACCTGAACACTGAAGCTTTCTTT
size: few; V: TRBV15; D: -; J: TRBJ1-1; length: 14; CDR3: CATSRDPGNTEAFF; DNA: TGTGCCACCAGCAGAGATCCAGGGAACACTGAAGCTTTCTTT